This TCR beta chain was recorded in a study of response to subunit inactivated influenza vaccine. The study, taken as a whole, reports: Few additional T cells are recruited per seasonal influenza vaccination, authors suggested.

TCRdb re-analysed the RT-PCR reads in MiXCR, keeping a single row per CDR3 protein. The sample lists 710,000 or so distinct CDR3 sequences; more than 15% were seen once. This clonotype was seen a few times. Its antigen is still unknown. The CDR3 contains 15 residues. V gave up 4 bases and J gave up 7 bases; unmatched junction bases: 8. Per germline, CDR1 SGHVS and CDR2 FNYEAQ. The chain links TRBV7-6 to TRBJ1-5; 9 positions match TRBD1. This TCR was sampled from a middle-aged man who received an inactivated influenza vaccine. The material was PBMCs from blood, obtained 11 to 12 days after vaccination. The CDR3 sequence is CASSSRDRVDQPQHF. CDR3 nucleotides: TGTGCCAGCAGCTCCCGGGACAGGGTAGACCAGCCCCAGCATTTT.